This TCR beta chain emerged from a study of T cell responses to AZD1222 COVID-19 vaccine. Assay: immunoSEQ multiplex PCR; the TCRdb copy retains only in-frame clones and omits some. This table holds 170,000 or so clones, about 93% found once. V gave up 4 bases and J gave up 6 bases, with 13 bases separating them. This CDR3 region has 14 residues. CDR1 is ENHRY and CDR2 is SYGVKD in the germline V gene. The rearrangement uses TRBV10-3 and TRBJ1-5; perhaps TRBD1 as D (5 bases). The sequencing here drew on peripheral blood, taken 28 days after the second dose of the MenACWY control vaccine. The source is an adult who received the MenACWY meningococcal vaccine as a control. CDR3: CAISVGEGGQPQHF. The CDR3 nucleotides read TGTGCCATCAGTGTAGGGGAAGGTGGTCAGCCCCAGCATTTT.